This T cell receptor beta chain was obtained from a study of T cell responses to AZD1222 COVID-19 vaccine (dated by TCRdb to the early 2020s). General notes on the study: Because spike-specific TCR depth and breadth did not differ between the two schedules, AZD1222 recipients who got a second dose at roughly 4 weeks were pooled with those who got a second dose at roughly 12 weeks. TCR sequencing covered fewer than 250 trial participants: 200 to 220 given two doses of AZD1222 and approximately 26 given two doses of MenACWY control vaccine. Trial participants were enrolled by age into 18-55, 56-69 and 70-plus year subgroups, with roughly 160, 29 and 62 TCR-sequenced participants respectively.

Points the paper makes about the study in general: After two AZD1222 doses, spike-specific TCR breadth and depth were significantly higher than at day 0 and than in MenACWY recipients. CD4 TCRs associated with the vaccine covered the entire spike protein, and the dominant responses were in regions 160-218 and 743-854. Because no day 14 peak-response samples were available, repertoires were characterized only after the peak T cell response. Conclusions about previously exposed vaccinees are limited because only a handful of AZD1222 recipients were SARS-CoV-2 seropositive at baseline. In the small 56-69-year group, the increase in depth fell short of significance, most likely because of low power. Epitopes outside the regions mutated in the B.1.351 and B.1.1.7 variants were reportedly recognized by nearly half of the unique spike-specific TCRs. Most participants were white British and females outnumbered males, and the authors suggested that clonal diversity may have been underestimated.

The germline V gene (reference sequence) specifies LNHDA as CDR1 and SQIVND as CDR2. From its cysteine to its phenylalanine, the CDR3 spans 13 amino acids. Solely the CDR3 DNA is kept, with 39 bases framed from the first base. The junction shows trimming of 7 bases on V and 2 bases on J, plus 6 bases between the germline ends. Read against the paper, the sample's time point label means: baseline before first vaccination. Samples from vaccinated people were obtained from the UK trials COV001 and COV002, which included a single-blind randomized controlled phase 2/3 trial of AZD1222 (ChAdOx1 nCoV-19) in healthy adults. For TCRbeta chain sequencing, PBMC samples were collected from trial participants at day 0 and at day 28 after the second dose. The CDR3 regions of human TCRbeta chains were analyzed by immunosequencing. The paper's processing steps were these. TCRs in the repertoires were compared against a reference library of SARS-CoV-2-specific TCRs that had been generated with the MIRA antigen-specificity platform. Breadth was defined as the fraction of unique TCRs that were SARS-CoV-2-associated. Depth was defined as the fraction of total T cells that were SARS-CoV-2-associated. Using the MIRA data, every spike-specific TCR was mapped to the spike region that the TCR reacted to and assigned to either a CD4 or a CD8 class. Log10-transformed breadth and depth values were compared by one-way ANOVA with Sidak's multiple comparisons tests. TCRdb carries this immuneACCESS record with in-frame sequences only. Its versions omit some clonotypes, under half of them owing to an unresolved V gene in the studies checked, with the rest unexplained. V and J calls and clone size are those listed in that table; D and trimming were worked out from the DNA. Recorded for this sample are some 80,000 clones; around 89% of them occurred a single time. Of the sample, 5% to 6% is held by the ten largest clones.

About this clone: No cognate antigen has been identified for it. No per-base quality is available; no much larger clone lies one base away.

The specimen comprised peripheral blood, sampled on day 0 of AZD1222 vaccination. The receptor comes from an adult in good health. Recombination linked TRBV19 to TRBJ2-6; the D segment cannot be called with confidence. The bases read TGTGCCAGTAAGGTCCCTGGGGCCAACGTCCTGACTTTC. Translated, it reads CASKVPGANVLTF. Beyond the CDR3, the reference TRBV19 and TRBJ2-6 genes provide the residues; the full variable domain reads: DGGITQSPKYLFRKEGQNVTLSCEQNLNHDAMYWYRQDPGQGLRLIYYSQIVNDFQKGDIAEGYSVSREKKESFPLTVTSAQKNPTAFYLCASKVPGANVLTFGAGSRLTVL.